This TCR beta chain was captured by sequencing in a study of blood T cells in healthy people across ages. V dropped 2 bases and J dropped 4; count of bases not matched to a gene: 5. This CDR3 has 14 amino acids. Sample-barcoded 5' priming and a J-beta primer mix drove a second PCR of 7 to 11 cycles. Template switching added a 12-random-nucleotide identifier to every cDNA molecule. TCRdb reprocessed the 5' RACE reads via MiXCR and lists one record per CDR3 protein. The top ten hold approximately 20% of the sample, which has about 1 million distinct CDR3 sequences, 40% to 55% seen once. This clonotype was found many times.

V is TRBV12-3 or TRBV12-4 and J is TRBJ2-7; 7 nucleotides match TRBD2. The sample consisted of blood. The receptor was derived from an older woman in good health. CDR3 sequence: CASSLSGIGYEQYF. The CDR3 DNA is TGTGCCAGCAGTTTAAGCGGGATTGGGTACGAGCAGTACTTC.